The T cell receptor (beta chain) under discussion was sequenced for a study of T-cell memory formation after mild COVID-19. Study-wide results and caveats: Clones contracting across day 15 to 85 had a balanced CD4/CD8 profile; later expanding clones leaned CD4+.

On this clonotype: Its antigen is undetermined.

TCRdb processed the 5' RACE reads anew with MiXCR; each CDR3 protein has one entry. The sample records approximately 290,000 distinct CDR3 sequences, roughly a fifth being singletons. Germline CDR1 SGHVS, CDR2 FNYEAQ. Trimming took 5 bases from V and 10 from J, leaving 18 bases between them. The CDR3 spans 15 residues. The sequence was obtained from a man younger than 30 who had mild COVID-19 (a few samples of this study predate the infection). Cell type and time point are not known. Source material: PBMCs or a T cell subset sorted from them (not recorded which). The chain uses TRBV7-6 and TRBJ1-6, with D possibly being TRBD1 (5 bases). The CDR3 sequence is CASSPAAGVGSPLHF. CDR3 DNA sequence: TGTGCCAGCAGCCCAGCCGCGGGGGTGGGATCACCCCTCCACTTT.